This T cell receptor (beta chain) was observed in a study of T cells in Graves' hyperthyroidism and ophthalmopathy. What was amplified from RNA transcripts were TCR beta CDR3 regions. RT-PCR in the first round (using the HTBI primer set) targeted the TCR CDR3. One entry per CDR3 protein, called by TCRdb with MiXCR from the multiplex PCR reads. The table records 450,000 to 650,000 distinct CDR3 sequences, approximately 15% of them present only once. Uncontrolled infection, other autoimmune disease, pregnancy or lactation excluded patients. PBMCs came from around 10 ml fresh peripheral blood. This clonotype was recorded at least ten times. The length of the CDR3 is 14 residues. Trimming pared 6 bases from V and 1 base from J, leaving 12 bases between.

What was sequenced was blood. The chain combines TRBV12-3 or TRBV12-4 with TRBJ1-1; D gene uncertain. The sequence came from a woman between 18 and 30 years old with Graves' ophthalmopathy. The CDR3 protein is CASSLSPRNTEAFF. The DNA of the CDR3 is TGTGCCAGCAGCCTCTCCCCCAGGAACACTGAAGCTTTCTTT.